These 15 T cell receptor beta chains originate from one sample sequenced in a study of blood T cell repertoires in COVID-19. Sequencing was performed with immunoSEQ multiplex PCR; in TCRdb, only in-frame clones are kept and a portion is missing. The profile shows around 34,000 clones, almost 85% of them singletons. Material for sequencing was peripheral blood. These receptors came from a man older than 75 with active or convalescent COVID-19.

V and J are TRBV6-5 and TRBJ2-7; weak D call: TRBD2 (6 bases). Between the trimmed V and J ends, which lost 8 bases and 2 bases, there was a span of 13 bases. The length of the CDR3 is 13 residues. Germline lookup yields CDR1 MNHEY and CDR2 SVGAGI. The CDR3 is CASRRGMTYEQYF. The CDR3 DNA is TGTGCCAGCCGCCGGGGGATGACCTACGAGCAGTACTTC.

The chain carries TRBV19 and TRBJ1-4, with D uncertain. The CDR3 spans 14 residues. Per germline, CDR1 LNHDA and CDR2 SQIVND (reference sequence). V was trimmed by 6 bases and J by 0 bases, leaving 8 bases between them. CDR3 nucleotides: TGTGCCAGTAGGACACGTGCAACTAATGAAAAACTGTTTTTT. As protein: CASRTRATNEKLFF. Full variable domain (remainder filled in from reference TRBV19 and TRBJ1-4): DGGITQSPKYLFRKEGQNVTLSCEQNLNHDAMYWYRQDPGQGLRLIYYSQIVNDFQKGDIAEGYSVSREKKESFPLTVTSAQKNPTAFYLCASRTRATNEKLFFGSGTQLSVL.

The V gene is TRBV14, the J gene TRBJ2-7; TRBD2 is a possible D gene (6 bases). The V gene lost 5 bases and the J gene lost 7 bases, with 15 bases spanning the gap. Germline CDR1 and CDR2: SGHDN and FVKESK. The length of the CDR3 is 13 residues. CDR3 sequence: CASSGGVREEQYF. CDR3 bases: TGTGCCAGCAGCGGAGGGGTAAGGGAGGAGCAGTACTTC.

CDR3 sequence (DNA): TGTGCCAGCAGCTCCCAGGCTAACACTGAAGCTTTCTTT. Translation: CASSSQANTEAFF. The chain joins TRBV7-8 to TRBJ1-1, with unresolved D. The germline gives CDR1 SGHVS, CDR2 FQNEAQ. This CDR3 region has 13 residues. V was pared by 4 bases and J by 2 bases, with 8 bases between. Drawing the rest from reference TRBV7-8 and TRBJ1-1, the complete variable domain is GAGVSQSPRYKVAKRGQDVALRCDPISGHVSLFWYQQALGQGPEFLTYFQNEAQLDKSGLPSDRFFAERPEGSVSTLKIQRTQQEDSAVYLCASSSQANTEAFFGQGTRLTVV.

The CDR3 sequence is CASSLALGQGQRTQYF. CDR3 nucleotide sequence: TGCGCCAGCAGCTTGGCCCTCGGACAGGGCCAGAGGACCCAGTACTTC. The chain is built from TRBV5-1 and TRBJ2-5; TRBD1 agrees at 8 bases. The germline gives CDR1 SGHRS, CDR2 YFSETQ. The CDR3 is made up of 16 amino acids. V lost 0 bases to trimming and J lost 7 bases; unmatched junction nucleotides: 11. The full variable domain, with the rest looked up from reference TRBV5-1 and TRBJ2-5, is KAGVTQTPRYLIKTRGQQVTLSCSPISGHRSVSWYQQTPGQGLQFLFEYFSETQRNKGNFPGRFSGRQFSNSRSEMNVSTLELGDSALYLCASSLALGQGQRTQYFGPGTRLLVL.

V is TRBV10-3 and J is TRBJ2-3, with 7 bases identical to TRBD2. This CDR3 is 15 amino acids long. V shed 6 bases, J shed 0 bases, and the junction held 6 bases outside the gene matches. Germline V CDR1 and CDR2: ENHRY, SYGVKD. CDR3 region: CAIRTGTTSTDTQYF. The CDR3 DNA reads as TGTGCCATCAGAACCGGGACTACTAGCACAGATACGCAGTATTTT.

V usage is TRBV28 and J usage is TRBJ1-6; 7 positions agree with TRBD1. The CDR3 runs to 15 residues. Germline V CDR1 and CDR2: MDHEN, SYDVKM. V lost 1 base, J lost 7 bases, and 4 bases stayed unmatched. CDR3 residues: CASSLLQGQNSPLHF. CDR3 DNA: TGTGCCAGCAGTTTATTACAGGGGCAAAATTCACCCCTCCACTTT.

This chain connects TRBV10-3 to TRBJ1-1; 9 bases fit TRBD1. In germline, CDR1 is ENHRY, CDR2 SYGVKD. V trimming: 6 bases; J trimming: 4 bases; junction bases outside the gene matches: 6. The CDR3 is made up of 14 amino acids. The CDR3 here is CAIRLQGAVTEAFF. The CDR3 DNA is TGTGCCATCAGACTACAGGGGGCGGTCACTGAAGCTTTCTTT.

This clone was counted a single time. The V and J genes are TRBV7-8 and TRBJ2-7; 8 nucleotides align to TRBD1. The CDR3 has 13 residues. Trimming removed 6 bases from V and 2 bases from J; junction bases left unmatched: 3. Germline V gene sequence: CDR1 SGHVS, CDR2 FQNEAQ. The CDR3 loop reads CASSQDRAYEQYF. The CDR3 nucleotides are TGTGCCAGCAGTCAGGACAGGGCCTACGAGCAGTACTTC.

The chain has TRBV19 and TRBJ2-5; 10 nucleotides line up with TRBD1. Germline V gene data show CDR1 as LNHDA and CDR2 as SQIVND (reference sequence). The CDR3 runs 20 residues. Trimming at V came to 7 bases and at J to 4 bases, leaving 24 bases not matched to a gene. The CDR3 coding sequence is TGTGCCAGTACTCCGGGACAGGGGAGTATATCAATCCCGGCCAGAGAGACCCAGTACTTC. It specifies CASTPGQGSISIPARETQYF.

The gene calls are TRBV6-2 or TRBV6-3 and TRBJ1-2; D may be TRBD1 (6 bases). CDR1 and CDR2 (germline): MNHEY, SVGEGT. Trimming took 5 bases from V and 4 from J, leaving 20 bases between them. The CDR3 consists of 16 residues. Written as DNA, the CDR3 is TGTGCCAGCAGTAAGGGTTTGGGGGGGCGCGCCTATGGCTACACCTTC. Its protein is CASSKGLGGRAYGYTF.

The genes are TRBV7-9 and TRBJ2-7, with a weak D call TRBD1 (6 bases). The CDR3 is 13 residues long. Germline lookup yields CDR1 SEHNR and CDR2 FQNEAQ (reference sequence). V shed 1 base and J shed 5 bases, with 9 bases lying between them. This chain's CDR3 is CASSLDRVDEQYF. Written as DNA, the CDR3 is TGTGCCAGCAGCTTAGACAGGGTCGACGAGCAGTACTTC.

The chain uses TRBV6-6 and TRBJ2-7, with 11 bases fitting TRBD2. V lost 5 bases to trimming and J lost 3 bases; unmatched junction nucleotides: 0. This CDR3 spans 13 amino acids. The germline V gene has CDR1 MNHNY and CDR2 SVGAGI (reference sequence). CDR3 sequence reads: CASSGTSGYEQYF. The CDR3 DNA sequence: TGTGCCAGCAGTGGGACTAGCGGCTACGAGCAGTACTTC.

The V and J genes are TRBV30 and TRBJ1-1; D not certain. This CDR3 spans 13 amino acids. Trimming cost V 3 bases and J 5 bases, with 13 bases left between them. Germline CDR1 reads GTSNPN; CDR2 reads SVGIG (reference sequence). The CDR3 reads CAWRANTWTEAFF. DNA for the CDR3: TGTGCCTGGAGGGCCAATACGTGGACTGAAGCTTTCTTT. The full variable domain, in which reference TRBV30 and TRBJ1-1 provide the parts outside the CDR3, is SQTIHQWPATLVQPVGSPLSLECTVEGTSNPNLYWYRQAAGRGLQLLFYSVGIGQISSEVPQNLSASRPQDRQFILSSKKLLLSDSGFYLCAWRANTWTEAFFGQGTRLTVV.

This chain connects TRBV3-1 (or the pseudogene TRBV3-2) to TRBJ2-4, with TRBD2 identical over 11 bases. With 1 base clipped from V and 0 bases from J, the junction kept 5 bases outside the gene matches. Germline CDR1 and CDR2: LGHDT and YNNKEL (reference sequence). The CDR3 is 18 amino acids. The CDR3 protein is CASSQGLAGSLAKNIQYF. The CDR3 DNA reads TGTGCCAGCAGCCAAGGACTAGCGGGAAGCCTAGCCAAAAACATTCAGTACTTC.